The rows below give T cell receptor beta chains drawn from one sample of a study of CD8 T cells in ankylosing spondylitis. TCRdb ran MiXCR on the 5' RACE reads and lists one entry per CDR3 protein. Counted here are roughly 42,000 distinct CDR3 sequences, approximately 2.6% occurring once; the ten biggest clones make up under 6%. The sequenced sample consisted of blood, either unsorted or a sorted T cell fraction (not recorded which). The receptors originated from a male donor with ankylosing spondylitis or in good health (not recorded which). The CDR3 runs from the conserved cysteine through the conserved F or W. The D gene is left open where the match is weak. A clone size is listed for some rows: how often the clone was seen (once, few, many), or a class if it is expanded.

cdr3_length j_call clone_size d_call v_call cdr3_aa cdr3_nt
13 TRBJ2-1 many - TRBV9 CASSPSVYNEQFF TGTGCCAGCAGCCCTTCCGTGTACAATGAGCAGTTCTTC
17 TRBJ2-1 many TRBD2 TRBV9 CASSVKAPSGYYNEQFF TGTGCCAGCAGCGTAAAGGCGCCTAGCGGGTACTACAATGAGCAGTTCTTC
12 TRBJ2-7 many TRBD2 TRBV10-1 CASPRGGYEQYF TGCGCCAGCCCCCGGGGAGGGTACGAGCAGTACTTC
14 TRBJ1-3 many - TRBV9 CASSDTSSGNTIYF TGTGCCAGCAGCGATACAAGTTCGGGAAACACCATATATTTT
17 TRBJ2-2 many TRBD2 TRBV9 CASSPGGVAGFTGELFF TGTGCCAGCAGCCCCGGGGGGGTAGCGGGATTTACCGGGGAGCTGTTTTTT
14 TRBJ2-5 few - TRBV9 CASSVGRVPDPQYF TGTGCCAGCAGCGTAGGGAGGGTGCCGGATCCCCAGTACTTC
15 TRBJ1-5 many - TRBV9 CASSGGSSSNQPQHF TGTGCCAGCAGCGGGGGGAGCAGTAGCAATCAGCCCCAGCATTTT
13 TRBJ1-2 many - TRBV9 CASSVDGTYGYTF TGTGCCAGCAGCGTAGACGGGACCTATGGCTACACCTTC
12 TRBJ1-2 many TRBD1 TRBV9 CASSPWDSGYTF TGTGCCAGCAGCCCCTGGGACAGCGGCTACACCTTC
13 TRBJ2-3 many - TRBV9 CASSGGTQDTQYF TGTGCCAGCAGCGGGGGGACACAGGATACGCAGTATTTT
9 TRBJ2-5 many - TRBV28 CASLETQYF TGTGCCAGCCTGGAGACCCAGTACTTC
16 TRBJ2-1 many TRBD2 TRBV9 CASSPYSREGLNEQFF TGTGCCAGCAGCCCGTACTCGCGGGAGGGCCTTAATGAGCAGTTCTTC
15 TRBJ2-1 many TRBD2 TRBV9 CASSPGTSGSWEQFF TGTGCCAGCAGCCCCGGGACTAGCGGGAGTTGGGAGCAGTTCTTC
12 TRBJ2-1 many - TRBV9 CASSVVLGEQFF TGTGCCAGCAGCGTAGTCTTGGGGGAGCAGTTCTTC
16 TRBJ2-1 many TRBD2 TRBV9 CASSVDTAGIGNEQFF TGTGCCAGCAGCGTTGATACAGCGGGAATAGGCAATGAGCAGTTCTTC
12 TRBJ1-5 many - TRBV9 CASGNRGQPQHF TGTGCCAGCGGTAACCGGGGCCAGCCCCAGCATTTT
13 TRBJ2-7 many - TRBV9 CASSVDGSYEQYF TGTGCCAGCAGCGTAGACGGAAGCTACGAGCAGTACTTC
15 TRBJ2-3 many TRBD2 TRBV9 CASSVGGRAADTQYF TGTGCCAGCAGCGTAGGCGGGAGGGCCGCAGATACGCAGTATTTT
12 TRBJ2-3 many TRBD1 TRBV9 CASSERTGTQYF TGTGCCAGCAGCGAGAGGACAGGTACGCAGTATTTT
15 TRBJ2-1 many TRBD2 TRBV2 CASSPSSGAPNEQFF TGTGCCAGCAGTCCCTCTAGCGGGGCGCCCAATGAGCAGTTCTTC
14 TRBJ2-4 many - TRBV9 CASSSPHRTNIQYF TGTGCCAGCAGTTCACCTCATAGGACAAACATTCAGTACTTC
15 TRBJ2-2 many TRBD1 TRBV9 CASSRQGANTGELFF TGTGCCAGCAGTAGACAGGGGGCGAACACCGGGGAGCTGTTTTTT
17 TRBJ2-1 many TRBD2 TRBV9 CASSVWPAGASYNEQFF TGTGCCAGCAGCGTATGGCCAGCGGGAGCGTCCTACAATGAGCAGTTCTTC
15 TRBJ1-4 many TRBD1 TRBV9 CASSGGQATNEKLFF TGTGCCAGCAGCGGCGGACAGGCAACTAATGAAAAACTGTTTTTT
15 TRBJ2-1 few TRBD1 TRBV9 CASSVDRGPYNEQFF TGTGCCAGCAGCGTAGACAGGGGGCCCTACAATGAGCAGTTCTTC
17 TRBJ2-7 many TRBD2 TRBV9 CASSDPTGREFSTEQYF TGTGCCAGCAGCGACCCAACGGGGCGGGAGTTTTCAACCGAGCAGTACTTC
15 TRBJ1-2 many TRBD1 TRBV9 CASSVQGVLGYGYTF TGTGCCAGCAGCGTACAGGGGGTTCTCGGCTATGGCTACACCTTC
14 TRBJ2-7 - - TRBV9 CASNLQGTGDEQYF TGTGCCAGCAATCTACAGGGTACAGGAGACGAGCAGTACTTC
13 TRBJ2-5 many - TRBV9 CASSVRGEETQYF TGTGCCAGCAGCGTAAGGGGAGAAGAGACCCAGTACTTC
15 TRBJ1-2 many - TRBV9 CASSVVGPGDYGYTF TGTGCCAGCAGCGTAGTAGGGCCGGGGGACTATGGCTACACCTTC
15 TRBJ2-5 many TRBD1 TRBV9 CASSRTGPGQETQYF TGTGCCAGCAGTAGGACAGGGCCGGGCCAAGAGACCCAGTACTTC
17 TRBJ2-3 many - TRBV9 CASSKQGSSGPPDTQYF TGTGCCAGCAGCAAGCAGGGCAGCAGTGGACCCCCAGATACGCAGTATTTT
14 TRBJ2-3 many - TRBV9 CASSVAGMPDTQYF TGTGCCAGCAGCGTAGCCGGGATGCCAGATACGCAGTATTTT
18 TRBJ2-5 many TRBD2 TRBV9 CASSAAHTGTSGQETQYF TGTGCCAGCAGCGCCGCTCATACCGGGACTAGTGGACAAGAGACCCAGTACTTC
15 TRBJ2-1 many - TRBV9 CASSGGPRGVNEQFF TGTGCCAGCAGCGGAGGTCCCAGGGGTGTCAATGAGCAGTTCTTC
15 TRBJ2-1 many TRBD2 TRBV9 CASSVGLAGEAEQFF TGTGCCAGCAGCGTAGGACTAGCGGGAGAAGCTGAGCAGTTCTTC
12 TRBJ2-3 many - TRBV9 CASSVTADTQYF TGTGCCAGCAGCGTCACTGCCGATACGCAGTATTTT
14 TRBJ2-3 many - TRBV9 CASSPGPKGDTQYF TGTGCCAGCAGCCCCGGGCCCAAGGGAGATACGCAGTATTTT
16 TRBJ1-6 many TRBD1 TRBV9 CASSEGQGPYNSPLHF TGTGCCAGCAGCGAAGGACAGGGGCCGTATAATTCACCCCTCCACTTT
17 TRBJ2-5 many TRBD1 TRBV9 CASSVDPTGGSMETQYF TGTGCCAGCAGCGTAGACCCGACAGGGGGCTCTATGGAGACCCAGTACTTC
13 TRBJ1-1 many - TRBV9 CASSARVNTEAFF TGTGCCAGCAGCGCCCGGGTGAACACTGAAGCTTTCTTT
15 TRBJ2-2 - - TRBV9 CASSAPTANTGELFF TGTGCCAGCAGCGCACCGACAGCGAACACCGGGGAGCTGTTTTTT
15 TRBJ1-1 many - TRBV9 CASSPLTGRNTEAFF TGTGCCAGCAGCCCCCTTACGGGGCGGAACACTGAAGCTTTCTTT
11 TRBJ2-1 many - TRBV9 CASTPGGRQFF TGTGCCAGCACGCCTGGGGGGAGGCAGTTCTTC
15 TRBJ2-7 many TRBD2 TRBV9 CASSVGAGGSDEQYF TGTGCCAGCAGCGTGGGTGCGGGAGGGTCGGACGAGCAGTACTTC
12 TRBJ2-7 many - TRBV9 CASSPGDYEQYF TGTGCCAGCAGCCCCGGGGACTACGAGCAGTACTTC
16 TRBJ1-6 many TRBD1 TRBV9 CASSTRQGTGDSPLHF TGTGCCAGCAGCACGCGACAGGGGACTGGCGATTCACCCCTCCACTTT
12 TRBJ2-5 many - TRBV9 CASSGHQGPQYF TGTGCCAGCAGCGGACACCAAGGACCCCAGTACTTC
16 TRBJ2-3 many TRBD1 TRBV9 CASSVEGAGVTDTQYF TGTGCCAGCAGCGTAGAGGGGGCAGGGGTCACAGATACGCAGTATTTT
16 TRBJ1-2 many TRBD1 TRBV9 CASSVGTGQESYGYTF TGTGCCAGCAGCGTAGGAACTGGACAGGAATCCTATGGCTACACCTTC
14 TRBJ2-7 many TRBD2 TRBV9 CASSVDAGAYEQYF TGTGCCAGCAGCGTAGACGCGGGAGCCTACGAGCAGTACTTC
15 TRBJ2-7 many TRBD2 TRBV9 CASSYTGAGVEEQYF TGTGCCAGCAGCTATACCGGAGCGGGAGTGGAAGAGCAGTACTTC
15 TRBJ2-5 many TRBD1 TRBV9 CASSVDRGDQETQYF TGTGCCAGCAGCGTTGACAGGGGCGACCAAGAGACCCAGTACTTC
15 TRBJ2-4 many - TRBV9 CASSVTWFPKNIQYF TGTGCCAGCAGCGTCACTTGGTTCCCCAAAAACATTCAGTACTTC
15 TRBJ2-3 many TRBD1 TRBV9 CASTVGQDFTDTQYF TGTGCCAGCACCGTGGGACAGGACTTCACAGATACGCAGTATTTT
15 TRBJ1-4 many - TRBV9 CASTPTGTQGTTLFF TGTGCCAGCACCCCCACCGGGACGCAGGGCACAACGCTGTTTTTT
13 TRBJ1-4 many - TRBV29-1 CSVWQGGNEKLFF TGCAGCGTTTGGCAGGGTGGTAATGAAAAACTGTTTTTT
15 TRBJ2-7 - - TRBV21-1 CASSKARDRGHEQYF TGTGCCAGCAGCAAAGCTCGGGACAGGGGACACGAGCAGTACTTC
18 TRBJ2-1 many TRBD2 TRBV9 CASSVAILAGAGSIEQFF TGTGCCAGCAGCGTAGCTATTCTAGCGGGGGCAGGCAGCATTGAGCAGTTCTTC